The 11 T cell receptor beta chains below were found in one sample sequenced in a study of Graves' ophthalmopathy and Graves' hyperthyroidism. Beta-chain TCR CDR3 regions were amplified from RNA transcripts. A first-round RT-PCR used HTBI primers, followed by a second-round multiplex PCR. TCRdb ran MiXCR on the multiplex PCR reads and lists one entry per CDR3 protein. There are some 1.1 million distinct CDR3 sequences in the sample; about 40% occur only once, and approximately 10% lies in the top ten. Sequencing was performed on peripheral blood or thyroid tissue (not recorded which). Receptors originate from an adult man with Graves' hyperthyroidism.

This chain links TRBV7-2 with TRBJ2-7; TRBD2 is a possible D gene (5 bases). With 1 base removed from V and 3 bases from J, the gap between germline ends came to 16 bases. This CDR3 region has 16 residues. Looked up from germline, CDR1 is SGHTA and CDR2 is FQGNSA. In DNA, the CDR3 is TGTGCCAGCAGCTTAGATCGGTTGCGGGCATACTACGAGCAGTACTTC. Translating it yields CASSLDRLRAYYEQYF.

CDR3 amino acids: CSASGVSVGETQYF. For the CDR3, the DNA is TGCAGTGCTAGTGGCGTGTCGGTAGGAGAGACCCAGTACTTC. This chain links TRBV20-1 with TRBJ2-5; D remains ambiguous. The CDR3 loop spans 14 amino acids. Per germline, CDR1 DFQATT and CDR2 SNEGSKA (reference sequence). Trimming cost V 3 bases and J 4 bases, with 15 bases left between them.

In this sample, this clonotype turned up a few times. V and J are TRBV12-3 or TRBV12-4 and TRBJ2-5; 8 bases map to TRBD1. Germline trimming cut 6 bases from V and 5 bases from J; bases unmatched to any gene: 5. This CDR3 has 13 residues. CDR3 sequence reads: CASRKQGVETQYF. Written as DNA, the CDR3 is TGTGCCAGCAGAAAACAGGGGGTGGAGACCCAGTACTTC.

This clonotype has only a few counts. The chain uses TRBV5-1 and TRBJ1-5; D is ambiguous. V lost 0 bases, J lost 1 base, and 11 bases lay in between. Germline assignment: CDR1 SGHRS and CDR2 YFSETQ. The CDR3 length is 16 residues. The CDR3 spells CASSLDGVGSNQPQHF. CDR3 nucleotides: TGCGCCAGCAGCTTGGACGGGGTTGGAAGCAATCAGCCCCAGCATTTT.

Notes on this clonotype: Since a much larger clone is just one base distant, this may be a read error. The rearrangement joins TRBV5-4 to TRBJ2-7, with no clear D. V was clipped by 3 bases and J by 3 bases, with 7 bases between them. Germline V gene lookup returns CDR1 SGHNT and CDR2 YYREEE (reference sequence). This CDR3 is built from 12 residues. CDR3 protein: CASSSRYYEQYF. The CDR3 nucleotides read TGTGCCAGCAGCTCCCGTTACTACGAGCAGTACTTC.

The gene calls are TRBV25-1 and TRBJ2-2; D gene ambiguous. CDR1 and CDR2 (germline): MGHDK, SYGVNS. Trimming removed 4 bases from V and 1 base from J, with 10 bases in between. This CDR3 has 15 amino acids. DNA of the CDR3: TGTGCCAGCAGTGCCCAAGCCGAGAACACCGGGGAGCTGTTTTTT. It translates to CASSAQAENTGELFF.

This clonotype has at least ten counts. The chain couples TRBV7-9 to TRBJ2-7; D may be TRBD1 or TRBD2 (5 bases each). Trimming left V 8 bases short and J 2 bases short, with 10 bases between. Germline V gene sequence: CDR1 SEHNR, CDR2 FQNEAQ (reference sequence). This CDR3 contains 12 residues. The CDR3 region is CASRDGAYEQYF. The CDR3 DNA sequence: TGTGCCAGCCGGGACGGGGCCTACGAGCAGTACTTC. The full variable domain, rest sourced from reference TRBV7-9 and TRBJ2-7, is DTGVSQNPRHKITKRGQNVTFRCDPISEHNRLYWYRQTLGQGPEFLTYFQNEAQLEKSRLLSDRFSAERPKGSFSTLEIQRTEQGDSAMYLCASRDGAYEQYFGPGTRLTVT.

The chain carries TRBV6-5 and TRBJ1-6; D unresolved. Trimming took off 5 bases at V and 3 bases at J, with 11 bases between the two ends. Per the germline V gene, CDR1 is MNHEY and CDR2 is SVGAGI. This CDR3 has 15 amino acids. The CDR3 bases are TGTGCCAGCAGTCGTCAGGCATACTATAATTCACCCCTCCACTTT. Amino acid sequence: CASSRQAYYNSPLHF.

This clonotype appeared a single time. This chain links TRBV29-1 with TRBJ2-7, with 9 bases matching TRBD2. J gave up 2 bases and V 6 bases, and 5 bases lay outside the gene matches. Germline loops: CDR1 SQVTM, CDR2 ANQGSEA. The CDR3 sequence is 13 residues long. The CDR3: CSVRGGQTYEQYF. CDR3 bases: TGCAGCGTGCGGGGGGGCCAAACCTACGAGCAGTACTTC.

This clonotype was seen ten or more times. Compared with germline, one end of the junction differs, possibly owing to a read error. The rearrangement uses TRBV9 and TRBJ2-5, with a tentative D call TRBD2 (6 bases). Germline CDR1 is SGDLS and CDR2 is YYNGEE. The CDR3 totals 14 residues. The CDR3 DNA sequence: TGTGCCAGCAGCGTCGCGGGGATGCAAGAGTCCCAGTACTTC. Translated, it gives CASSVAGMQESQYF.

The rearrangement joins TRBV6-5 to TRBJ1-1; D ambiguous. The V end was cut by 5 bases, the J end by 0 bases, with 13 bases between. The CDR3 loop spans 15 amino acids. The germline CDR1 and CDR2 sequences are MNHEY and SVGAGI. The CDR3 reads CASSDDKSMNTEAFF. Written as DNA, the CDR3 is TGTGCCAGCAGTGACGACAAATCGATGAACACTGAAGCTTTCTTT.